One sample yielded the 27 T cell receptor beta chains listed below, sequenced in a study of blood T cell repertoires in COVID-19. Sequencing used immunoSEQ multiplex PCR; TCRdb keeps in-frame clones, though not all of them. Here the sample spans 150,000 to 200,000 clones, 88% being singletons. Sequencing was performed on peripheral blood. These receptors came from a man in his 70s with active or convalescent COVID-19.

The CDR3 nucleotides read TGTGCCAGCAGTTTGTACAGGACCAACAAGGCTTTCTTT. This translates into CASSLYRTNKAFF. V and J are TRBV12-3 or TRBV12-4 and TRBJ1-1; possibly TRBD1 for D (5 bases). The CDR3 sequence is 13 residues long. The germline V and J ends were trimmed by 3 bases and 11 bases, with 16 bases remaining between them.

The rearrangement joins TRBV6-5 to TRBJ1-6, with unresolved D. The CDR3 totals 16 residues. The V end lost 0 bases, the J end lost 9 bases, and 15 bases lay between the germline ends. Looked up from germline, CDR1 is MNHEY and CDR2 is SVGAGI. CDR3 sequence: CASSYSGRQDGSPLHF. The CDR3 DNA reads TGTGCCAGCAGTTACTCAGGCCGGCAGGATGGTTCACCCCTCCACTTT.

The chain has TRBV10-3 and TRBJ2-7; 10 nucleotides align to TRBD1. Germline assignment: CDR1 ENHRY and CDR2 SYGVKD. This CDR3 spans 14 amino acids. Trimming took 6 bases from V and 4 from J; bases not matched to a gene: 6. The DNA of the CDR3 is TGTGCCATCAGGAGCCCGGGACAGGGGTACGAGCAGTACTTC. Amino acids: CAIRSPGQGYEQYF.

The CDR3 DNA sequence: TGTGCCAGCAGCTCCGGGACAAGTTCCTACGAGCAGTACTTC. Its protein product is CASSSGTSSYEQYF. The V call is TRBV11-2, the J call TRBJ2-7; a weak D match, TRBD1 (6 bases). The CDR3 totals 14 residues. CDR1 is SGHAT, CDR2 FQNNGV, per germline. With 4 bases removed from V and 1 base from J, the gap between germline ends came to 11 bases.

The rearrangement joins TRBV28 to TRBJ1-1, with a tentative D call TRBD1 (6 bases). The V end was cut by 3 bases, the J end by 0 bases, with 11 bases between. There are 15 residues in the CDR3. CDR1 is MDHEN, CDR2 SYDVKM, per germline. CDR3 residues: CASSLTGRLNTEAFF. Here the CDR3 DNA reads TGTGCCAGCAGTTTGACAGGTCGGTTGAACACTGAAGCTTTCTTT.

The chain combines TRBV10-3 with TRBJ2-1; 9 nucleotides match TRBD1. This CDR3 region has 16 residues. V was pared by 4 bases and J by 2 bases, with 6 bases of the junction left unmatched. Germline CDR1 ENHRY, CDR2 SYGVKD. This CDR3 reads CAISGKQGATYNEQFF. Here the CDR3 DNA reads TGTGCCATCAGTGGGAAACAGGGGGCGACCTACAATGAGCAGTTCTTC.

The chain carries TRBV19 and TRBJ1-6; D gene unclear. The V gene lost 5 bases and the J gene lost 0 bases, with 14 bases spanning the gap. This CDR3 is 17 amino acids long. CDR1 LNHDA and CDR2 SQIVND come from the germline V gene (reference sequence). The CDR3 sequence: CASSPSSRTSYNSPLHF. In DNA form, the CDR3 reads TGTGCCAGTAGTCCCTCATCCAGAACCTCCTATAATTCACCCCTCCACTTT.

The J gene is TRBJ1-5, the V gene TRBV6-1; D call uncertain. The germline V gene encodes CDR1 MNHNS and CDR2 SASEGT. There are 16 residues in the CDR3. V was trimmed by 2 bases and J by 3 bases, leaving 14 bases between them. The CDR3, as DNA: TGTGCCAGCAGTGAAAGGATCGGAACAGACAATCAGCCCCAGCATTTT. This encodes CASSERIGTDNQPQHF.

The V and J genes are TRBV11-2 and TRBJ2-3, with 8 bases that match TRBD1. Germline V gives CDR1 SGHAT, CDR2 FQNNGV. With 2 bases clipped from V and 4 bases from J, the junction kept 2 bases outside the gene matches. The CDR3 is made up of 14 amino acids. The CDR3 nucleotides read TGTGCCAGCAGCTTACAGGGGGCCCCAGATACGCAGTATTTT. This sequence encodes CASSLQGAPDTQYF.

The J gene is TRBJ2-7, the V gene TRBV6-6, with TRBD2 identical over 8 bases. Germline lookup yields CDR1 MNHNY and CDR2 SVGAGI (reference sequence). The CDR3 consists of 15 residues. The V gene end was trimmed by 2 bases and the J gene end by 6 bases; junction bases not matched to a gene: 9. The CDR3 spells CASSYASGRSGEQYF. CDR3 nucleotide sequence: TGTGCCAGCAGTTACGCCAGCGGGAGATCGGGCGAGCAGTACTTC.

V gene TRBV6-6 combines with J gene TRBJ1-6, with D tentatively TRBD1 (6 bases). Per germline, CDR1 MNHNY and CDR2 SVGAGI (reference sequence). This CDR3 has 14 residues. V dropped 6 bases and J dropped 8 bases, with 14 bases sitting between them. DNA for the CDR3: TGTGCCAGCAGAAACCCGGGGGGCGATTCACCCCTCCACTTT. This codes for CASRNPGGDSPLHF.

The V gene is TRBV5-1, the J gene TRBJ2-7; 8 positions match TRBD1. The CDR3 totals 14 residues. Germline CDR1 reads SGHRS; CDR2 reads YFSETQ. Germline trimming cut 4 bases from V and 3 bases from J; bases unmatched to any gene: 6. DNA of the CDR3: TGCGCCAGCAGCAGGGACAGGCTAGTCTACGAGCAGTACTTC. Translated, it gives CASSRDRLVYEQYF.

The chain is built from TRBV3-1 (or the pseudogene TRBV3-2) and TRBJ2-2; D not certain. V lost 4 bases and J 5 bases, leaving 5 bases between the germline ends. The CDR3 runs to 12 residues. Germline V lookup: CDR1 LGHDT, CDR2 YNNKEL (reference sequence). Here the CDR3 reads CASSPLTGELFF. As DNA, the CDR3 is TGTGCCAGCAGCCCCTTAACCGGGGAGCTGTTTTTT.

This rearrangement joins TRBV11-2 to TRBJ1-2; 10 bases agree with TRBD1. CDR3 length: 16 amino acids. Germline lookup yields CDR1 SGHAT and CDR2 FQNNGV. J gave up 4 bases and V 0 bases, and 5 bases lay outside the gene matches. The CDR3, as DNA: TGTGCCAGCAGCTTAGATCTGGGACAGGGGACCTATGGCTACACCTTC. Translated: CASSLDLGQGTYGYTF. The full variable domain, with the rest looked up from reference TRBV11-2 and TRBJ1-2, is EAGVAQSPRYKIIEKRQSVAFWCNPISGHATLYWYQQILGQGPKLLIQFQNNGVVDDSQLPKDRFSAERLKGVDSTLKIQPAKLEDSAVYLCASSLDLGQGTYGYTFGSGTRLTVV.

CDR3: CASSAPTGSSTGELFF. The CDR3 DNA sequence: TGTGCCAGCAGCGCCCCGACAGGGTCGAGCACCGGGGAGCTGTTTTTT. The chain recombines TRBV7-9 with TRBJ2-2; 7 positions agree with TRBD1. The V gene's germline CDR1 is SEHNR and CDR2 FQNEAQ (reference sequence). The V gene end was trimmed by 5 bases and the J gene end by 4 bases; junction bases not matched to a gene: 10. CDR3 length: 16 residues.

This chain uses TRBV11-2 with TRBJ1-3; 8 positions agree with TRBD1. Germline V gene data show CDR1 as SGHAT and CDR2 as FQNNGV. The junction had 11 bases not matched to a gene; V was cut back by 1 base and J by 3 bases. CDR3 length: 18 amino acids. Here the CDR3 DNA reads TGTGCCAGCAGCTTAGTCATGCAGGGGGCCTCGGATGGAAACACCATATATTTT. It encodes CASSLVMQGASDGNTIYF.

The chain couples TRBV4-3 to TRBJ2-5; 14 bases map to TRBD2. The CDR3 totals 16 residues. Trimming took 3 bases from V and 5 from J; bases not matched to a gene: 5. Germline CDR1 reads LGHNA; CDR2 reads YSLEER. As DNA, the CDR3 is TGCGCCAGCAGCCAGGGGGGACTAGCGGGAGCCGAGACCCAGTACTTC. Translated, it gives CASSQGGLAGAETQYF.

The J gene is TRBJ2-3, the V gene TRBV28, with 7 positions matching TRBD1. This CDR3 is built from 16 residues. V lost 6 bases and J lost 2; bases outside the gene matches: 11. Germline V gene data show CDR1 as MDHEN and CDR2 as SYDVKM. The CDR3: CASSPSTRGFTDTQYF. The CDR3 region has the DNA TGTGCCAGCAGCCCCTCCACCAGGGGGTTCACAGATACGCAGTATTTT. The variable domain in full, with the rest retrieved from reference TRBV28 and TRBJ2-3, is DVKVTQSSRYLVKRTGEKVFLECVQDMDHENMFWYRQDPGLGLRLIYFSYDVKMKEKGDIPEGYSVSREKKERFSLILESASTNQTSMYLCASSPSTRGFTDTQYFGPGTRLTVL.

The rearrangement links TRBV27 to TRBJ1-6; no definite D call. This CDR3 region has 12 residues. Trimming took off 3 bases at V and 7 bases at J, with 4 bases between the two ends. The germline V gene has CDR1 MNHEY and CDR2 SMNVEV (reference sequence). The CDR3 nucleotides read TGTGCCAGCAGTTTCTCCAATTCACCCCTCCACTTT. Amino acids: CASSFSNSPLHF.

This chain links TRBV6-1 with TRBJ1-6; a possible D gene is TRBD1 (6 bases). V lost 7 bases and J lost 6, with 22 bases in between. The CDR3 is 17 residues long. Germline loops: CDR1 MNHNS, CDR2 SASEGT. The CDR3 DNA sequence: TGTGCCAGCACTGAGACAGGAGCCCGATTTCTTAATTCACCCCTCCACTTT. Translated, it gives CASTETGARFLNSPLHF.

The rearrangement uses TRBV5-6 and TRBJ2-5, with 7 bases aligning to TRBD1. This CDR3 comprises 13 residues. Germline CDR1 is SGHDT and CDR2 is YYEEEE. After removal of 4 bases from V and 5 bases from J, the junction contained 5 bases not matched to a gene. The CDR3 sequence is CASSGDRAETQYF. The CDR3 DNA reads TGTGCCAGCAGCGGTGACAGGGCGGAGACCCAGTACTTC.

Remarks on this clone: Within the sample, other DNA sequences also encode this same CDR3. This chain uses TRBV3-1 (or the pseudogene TRBV3-2) with TRBJ2-7, with TRBD1 matching 7 bases. Germline lookup yields CDR1 LGHDT and CDR2 YNNKEL (reference sequence). CDR3 length: 13 residues. V trimming: 1 base; J trimming: 7 bases; junction bases outside the gene matches: 4. CDR3: CASSQGQGVEQYF. The DNA for the CDR3 is TGTGCCAGCAGCCAAGGGCAGGGGGTTGAGCAGTACTTC.

The chain employs TRBV7-9 and TRBJ1-3; D not certain. The CDR3 contains 16 residues. Trimming removed 3 bases from V and 0 bases from J, with 12 bases in between. Per germline, CDR1 SEHNR and CDR2 FQNEAQ (reference sequence). In DNA form, the CDR3 reads TGTGCCAGCAGCTTGGGCTACAGTATCTCTGGAAACACCATATATTTT. Translated: CASSLGYSISGNTIYF. Variable domain in full (rest from reference TRBV7-9 and TRBJ1-3): DTGVSQNPRHKITKRGQNVTFRCDPISEHNRLYWYRQTLGQGPEFLTYFQNEAQLEKSRLLSDRFSAERPKGSFSTLEIQRTEQGDSAMYLCASSLGYSISGNTIYFGEGSWLTVV.

The chain couples TRBV18 to TRBJ2-3; TRBD2 matches at 7 bases. The germline V gene has CDR1 KGHSH and CDR2 LQKENI. This CDR3 is 16 amino acids long. J was trimmed by 1 base and V by 1 base; bases with no gene match: 5. Here the CDR3 DNA reads TGTGCCAGCTCACCACTAGCGGGTGTTGGCACAGATACGCAGTATTTT. It yields the protein CASSPLAGVGTDTQYF.

The chain recombines TRBV9 with TRBJ2-7; D is ambiguous. This CDR3 contains 15 residues. Trimming stripped 0 bases from V and 4 bases from J, with 14 bases between. CDR1 and CDR2 from the germline V gene are SGDLS and YYNGEE. The CDR3 reads CASSVGAAPNYEQYF. CDR3 sequence (DNA): TGTGCCAGCAGCGTAGGGGCAGCACCAAATTACGAGCAGTACTTC. Drawing the rest from reference TRBV9 and TRBJ2-7, the complete variable domain is DSGVTQTPKHLITATGQRVTLRCSPRSGDLSVYWYQQSLDQGLQFLIQYYNGEERAKGNILERFSAQQFPDLHSELNLSSLELGDSALYFCASSVGAAPNYEQYFGPGTRLTVT.

The chain is built from TRBV19 and TRBJ2-5, with 8 bases lining up with TRBD2. With V trimmed by 4 bases and J by 1 base, 5 bases remained unmatched. The CDR3 extends over 15 amino acids. Germline V CDR1 and CDR2: LNHDA, SQIVND (reference sequence). The CDR3 DNA is TGTGCCAGTAGTACCGCCGGGGGGGCCCAAGAGACCCAGTACTTC. Its protein product is CASSTAGGAQETQYF.

Concerning this clone itself: The germline gene is not matched at one end of the junction; a read error may be the cause. V gene TRBV7-7 combines with J gene TRBJ2-3; TRBD1 matches at 7 bases. CDR3 length: 15 residues. In germline, CDR1 is SSHAT, CDR2 FNYEAQ (reference sequence). The CDR3 spells CASSLGQVSTDTQYF. Here the CDR3 DNA reads TGTGCTAGCAGCCTAGGACAGGTTAGCACAGATACGCAGTATTTT.